The 29 T cell receptor beta chains reported below all come from one sample, sequenced in a study of shared clonotypes between healthy human individuals (dated by TCRdb to the early 2020s). Library construction relied on the immunoSEQ multiplex PCR assay. TCRdb took this table from immuneACCESS and kept in-frame rearrangements with V and J called. Such tables lack part of the clones; where checked against another copy, unresolved V genes explain under half of the gap, and the rest is unexplained. Across this sample there are roughly 2.6 million clones, with around 94% seen only once. The top ten constitute about 0.13% of the sample. The sequencing sample was made of naive CD4+ T cells sorted from blood. Reading the label with the study, this specimen's cell subset or site is: CD45RA+ positively selected. The receptors were gathered from a man younger than 30 in good health.

The chain couples TRBV7-9 to TRBJ2-2; 8 positions agree with TRBD2. With 6 bases clipped from V and 3 bases from J, the junction kept 6 bases outside the gene matches. The CDR3 length is 15 residues. Germline V gene data show CDR1 as SEHNR and CDR2 as FQNEAQ (reference sequence). This CDR3 reads CASSSGGRDTGELFF. DNA of the CDR3: TGTGCCAGCAGTTCGGGAGGGCGGGACACCGGGGAGCTGTTTTTT.

J is TRBJ1-1 and V is TRBV19; no definite D call. The CDR3 extends over 13 amino acids. Germline-derived CDR1 and CDR2 are LNHDA and SQIVND (reference sequence). Deletions cut 5 bases from V and 6 bases from J, with 13 bases between. The CDR3 coding sequence is TGTGCCAGTAGTCGTAGGTGGGCACCTGAAGCTTTCTTT. Amino acid sequence: CASSRRWAPEAFF.

This rearrangement joins TRBV7-2 to TRBJ1-2, with D unclear. Germline CDR1 is SGHTA and CDR2 is FQGNSA. Trimming removed 7 bases at V and 8 bases at J, with 17 bases between. This CDR3 contains 13 residues. CDR3 protein: CASTLGQTGGYTF. For the CDR3, the DNA is TGTGCCAGCACCCTAGGGCAAACGGGCGGCTACACCTTC.

Comment on this clone: Other DNA sequences from this sample encode an identical CDR3 as well. This rearrangement joins TRBV6-5 to TRBJ1-1; the D gene is possibly TRBD1 (6 bases). CDR1 and CDR2 from the germline V gene are MNHEY and SVGAGI. With 2 bases removed from V and 3 bases from J, the gap between germline ends came to 10 bases. The CDR3 has 14 residues. CDR3 sequence (DNA): TGTGCCAGCAGTTACAGTCCAGGGGACACTGAAGCTTTCTTT. Its protein is CASSYSPGDTEAFF.

This chain joins TRBV6-6 and TRBJ2-5; D not resolved. The CDR3 spans 15 residues. The germline V gene has CDR1 MNHNY and CDR2 SVGAGI (reference sequence). V was trimmed by 0 bases and J by 2 bases, leaving 10 bases between them. Written as DNA, the CDR3 is TGTGCCAGCAGTTACTCGAAAGGGCAGCAAGAGACCCAGTACTTC. It is translated as CASSYSKGQQETQYF.

CDR3 sequence reads: CASSPQSGGGTKNIQYF. In nucleotides, the CDR3 is TGTGCCAGCTCACCACAAAGCGGGGGCGGTACCAAAAACATTCAGTACTTC. The chain carries TRBV18 and TRBJ2-4; 8 bases agree with TRBD2. This CDR3 has 17 residues. CDR1 is KGHSH and CDR2 is LQKENI in the germline V gene. Trimming took 1 base from V and 2 from J; bases not matched to a gene: 7.

V gene TRBV4-3 combines with J gene TRBJ1-1; D remains unclear. The CDR3 loop spans 14 amino acids. Trimming pared 0 bases from V and 6 bases from J, leaving 11 bases between. The V gene's germline CDR1 is LGHNA and CDR2 YSLEER. The CDR3 loop is CASSQDKERAEAFF. CDR3 bases: TGCGCCAGCAGCCAAGACAAGGAGAGGGCTGAAGCTTTCTTT.

This clone has only one observation. The sample carries other DNA sequences with the same CDR3. This rearrangement joins TRBV18 to TRBJ2-7; D call uncertain. The CDR3 covers 14 residues. CDR1 and CDR2 from the germline V gene are KGHSH and LQKENI. V was shortened by 2 bases and J by 2 bases, with 10 bases between the two germline ends. CDR3: CASSPGRQAYEQYF. The CDR3 nucleotides read TGTGCCAGCTCACCAGGAAGGCAGGCCTACGAGCAGTACTTC.

The chain employs TRBV7-9 and TRBJ2-2, with TRBD1 identical over 9 bases. The CDR3 has 16 amino acids. Germline V gene sequence: CDR1 SEHNR, CDR2 FQNEAQ (reference sequence). V lost 5 bases and J lost 7; bases outside the gene matches: 11. CDR3: CASSPGQGRDNGELFF. For the CDR3, the DNA is TGTGCCAGCAGCCCCGGACAGGGGAGGGACAACGGGGAGCTGTTTTTT. The variable domain in full, with the rest retrieved from reference TRBV7-9 and TRBJ2-2, is DTGVSQNPRHKITKRGQNVTFRCDPISEHNRLYWYRQTLGQGPEFLTYFQNEAQLEKSRLLSDRFSAERPKGSFSTLEIQRTEQGDSAMYLCASSPGQGRDNGELFFGEGSRLTVL.

The V call is TRBV5-4, the J call TRBJ2-5; TRBD1 might be the D (6 bases). In germline, CDR1 is SGHNT, CDR2 YYREEE (reference sequence). This CDR3 region has 15 residues. Deletions cut 3 bases from V and 1 base from J, with 13 bases between. CDR3 sequence: CASSSVRGRQETQYF. CDR3 nucleotide sequence: TGTGCCAGCAGCTCTGTCAGGGGCCGCCAAGAGACCCAGTACTTC.

This sequence joins TRBV7-6 and TRBJ2-7; D is ambiguous. Per germline, CDR1 SGHVS and CDR2 FNYEAQ. This CDR3 has 14 amino acids. Between the trimmed V and J ends, which lost 5 bases and 4 bases, there was a span of 15 bases. The CDR3 loop reads CASSPDRARYEQYF. The CDR3 DNA reads TGTGCCAGCAGCCCAGATAGGGCGAGGTACGAGCAGTACTTC.

Concerning this clone: Within the sample, other DNA sequences also encode this same CDR3. This chain uses TRBV12-5 with TRBJ2-1; D is uncertain. V was cut by 5 bases and J by 3 bases, with 5 bases left in between. CDR1 is LGHNT, CDR2 FRNRAP, per germline. The CDR3 is made up of 12 amino acids. The CDR3: CASGLDYNEQFF. The CDR3 DNA reads TGTGCTAGTGGTCTCGACTACAATGAGCAGTTCTTC.

The chain recombines TRBV19 with TRBJ2-7, with 12 positions matching TRBD1. The CDR3 extends over 14 amino acids. Germline-derived CDR1 and CDR2 are LNHDA and SQIVND (reference sequence). V shed 6 bases, J shed 7 bases, and the junction held 7 bases outside the gene matches. CDR3 residues: CASRIGTGGGEQYF. As DNA, the CDR3 is TGTGCCAGTAGAATCGGGACAGGGGGCGGGGAGCAGTACTTC.

Note on this clone: The sample has other DNA sequences that encode this CDR3 too. This chain uses TRBV7-2 with TRBJ2-7, with D perhaps matching TRBD1 or TRBD2 (5 bases each). The CDR3 totals 15 residues. Trimming shortened V by 1 base and J by 2 bases, and 12 bases separated the two germline ends. From germline, CDR1 is SGHTA and CDR2 FQGNSA. CDR3 region: CASSLVGTDPYEQYF. As DNA, the CDR3 is TGTGCCAGCAGCTTAGTTGGGACCGACCCCTACGAGCAGTACTTC.

The V gene is TRBV7-2, the J gene TRBJ2-3, with 7 nucleotides matching TRBD2. Looked up from germline, CDR1 is SGHTA and CDR2 is FQGNSA. The CDR3 spans 15 residues. Losses at the gene ends were 5 bases for V and 6 bases for J; bases not matched to a gene: 11. CDR3 DNA sequence: TGTGCCAGCAGCACGCAAGCGGGGATAGGGGATACGCAGTATTTT. Translated: CASSTQAGIGDTQYF.

Worth noting for this clone: This CDR3 is also generated by other DNA sequences in the sample. The V and J genes are TRBV6-5 and TRBJ2-5, with 7 bases identical to TRBD1. The germline gives CDR1 MNHEY, CDR2 SVGAGI. This CDR3 is built from 14 residues. Trimming took 3 bases from V and 5 from J; bases not matched to a gene: 6. CDR3 nucleotide sequence: TGTGCCAGCAGTTATTCGACAGGGATCGAGACCCAGTACTTC. This gives the protein CASSYSTGIETQYF.

The CDR3 nucleotides read TGTGCCAGCAGTTACTCGAGGCAGCCCTACGAGCAGTACTTC. Protein product: CASSYSRQPYEQYF. The genes are TRBV6-6 and TRBJ2-7; D not certain. Germline V CDR1 and CDR2: MNHNY, SVGAGI (reference sequence). The CDR3 extends over 14 amino acids. Trimming shortened V by 0 bases and J by 2 bases, and 8 bases separated the two germline ends.

This chain links TRBV6-1 with TRBJ1-5; 7 nucleotides match TRBD1. This CDR3 has 14 residues. Trimming took 7 bases from V and 4 from J; bases not matched to a gene: 7. The germline V gene encodes CDR1 MNHNS and CDR2 SASEGT. The CDR3 bases are TGTGCCAGCAAATCGGACAGGCCAAATCAGCCCCAGCATTTT. The encoded protein is CASKSDRPNQPQHF.

A single count supports this clone. This chain uses TRBV25-1 with TRBJ2-5; D is ambiguous. This CDR3 comprises 11 residues. V lost 4 bases, J lost 5 bases, and 5 bases lay in between. Germline lookup yields CDR1 MGHDK and CDR2 SYGVNS. The CDR3 DNA is TGTGCCAGCAGTGTCTGGGAGACCCAGTACTTC. This gives the protein CASSVWETQYF.

Remarks on this clone: Sequence at one end of the junction differs from germline and may be a read error. The gene calls are TRBV7-7 and TRBJ2-5; D might be TRBD1 (6 bases). Germline V gene data show CDR1 as SSHAT and CDR2 as FNYEAQ (reference sequence). The CDR3 runs to 14 residues. CDR3 in DNA: TGTGCTAGCAGCGCCCCAGGGGATTGGGAGACCCAGTACTTC. Translation: CASSAPGDWETQYF.

In regard to this clone: The sample has other DNA sequences that encode this CDR3 too. The genes are TRBV5-4 and TRBJ2-7; D is perhaps TRBD1 (5 bases). Germline V lookup: CDR1 SGHNT, CDR2 YYREEE (reference sequence). The CDR3 length is 13 residues. The ends were cut back, 3 bases at V and 0 bases at J, with 7 bases in the middle. CDR3: CASSSGNSYEQYF. CDR3 nucleotide sequence: TGTGCCAGCAGCTCAGGGAACTCCTACGAGCAGTACTTC.

This clone was detected only once. This chain uses TRBV5-6 with TRBJ2-3; 9 bases are shared with TRBD1. Looked up from germline, CDR1 is SGHDT and CDR2 is YYEEEE. The CDR3 covers 15 residues. The trim removed 4 bases at V and 6 bases at J, leaving 9 bases unmatched. This chain's CDR3 is CASSAGTGQTDTQYF. The CDR3 DNA sequence: TGTGCCAGCAGCGCAGGGACAGGGCAGACCGATACGCAGTATTTT.

The genes are TRBV7-8 and TRBJ1-2; no clear D gene. V was pared by 3 bases and J by 6 bases, with 8 bases between. Germline CDR1 is SGHVS and CDR2 is FQNEAQ. This CDR3 comprises 12 residues. The CDR3 here is CASSLKSDGYTF. CDR3 sequence (DNA): TGTGCCAGCAGCTTGAAGTCCGATGGCTACACCTTC.

A remark on this clone: In the same sample, other DNA sequences code for this CDR3. The rearrangement links TRBV28 to TRBJ1-4; maybe TRBD1 (5 bases). CDR1 is MDHEN and CDR2 is SYDVKM in the germline V gene. The CDR3 is 15 residues long. The ends were cut back, 6 bases at V and 2 bases at J, with 13 bases in the middle. Written as DNA, the CDR3 is TGTGCCAGCAGCCCCAGTGGGGCGACTAATGAAAAACTGTTTTTT. It is translated as CASSPSGATNEKLFF. The full variable domain, completed using reference TRBV28 and TRBJ1-4, is DVKVTQSSRYLVKRTGEKVFLECVQDMDHENMFWYRQDPGLGLRLIYFSYDVKMKEKGDIPEGYSVSREKKERFSLILESASTNQTSMYLCASSPSGATNEKLFFGSGTQLSVL.

Comment on this clone: The junction and the germline gene differ at one end; a read error may be behind it. This sequence joins TRBV5-6 and TRBJ1-1; the D is unclear. The CDR3 runs 14 residues. Germline V gives CDR1 SGHDT, CDR2 YYEEEE. CDR3 DNA: TGTGCCAGCACCTTGGACGGGAGAGGCACTGAAGCTTTCTTT. It specifies CASTLDGRGTEAFF.

The chain employs TRBV30 and TRBJ1-2; 9 bases are a match to TRBD1. V dropped 3 bases and J dropped 7; count of bases not matched to a gene: 9. Germline loops: CDR1 GTSNPN, CDR2 SVGIG (reference sequence). This CDR3 comprises 14 residues. CDR3 sequence reads: CAWSLTGGLIGYTF. CDR3 in DNA: TGTGCCTGGAGCCTGACAGGGGGTTTAATTGGCTACACCTTC.

The chain couples TRBV7-9 to TRBJ2-1; D not certain. With 4 bases removed from V and 12 bases from J, the gap between germline ends came to 13 bases. Germline V gives CDR1 SEHNR, CDR2 FQNEAQ (reference sequence). The CDR3 covers 12 residues. The chain's CDR3 is CASSSQDGGQFF. Here the CDR3 DNA reads TGTGCCAGCAGCTCCCAGGACGGTGGGCAGTTCTTC. The full variable domain, with the rest looked up from reference TRBV7-9 and TRBJ2-1, is DTGVSQNPRHKITKRGQNVTFRCDPISEHNRLYWYRQTLGQGPEFLTYFQNEAQLEKSRLLSDRFSAERPKGSFSTLEIQRTEQGDSAMYLCASSSQDGGQFFGPGTRLTVL.

The chain has TRBV27 and TRBJ1-2, with TRBD1 matching over 8 bases. Germline-derived CDR1 and CDR2 are MNHEY and SMNVEV (reference sequence). The CDR3 extends over 13 amino acids. J lost 6 bases, V lost 6 bases, and 6 bases had no gene match. The CDR3 region is CASSPDRAHGYTF. The CDR3 DNA reads TGTGCCAGCAGCCCGGACAGGGCCCATGGCTACACCTTC.

V is TRBV30 and J is TRBJ2-7; 8 bases are a match to TRBD1. There are 13 residues in the CDR3. CDR1 and CDR2 (germline): GTSNPN, SVGIG (reference sequence). The V and J ends lost 2 bases and 5 bases, in that order; junction bases with no gene match: 5. The CDR3 is CAWSLDRVNEQYF. The CDR3 bases are TGTGCCTGGAGTTTGGACAGGGTCAACGAGCAGTACTTC.